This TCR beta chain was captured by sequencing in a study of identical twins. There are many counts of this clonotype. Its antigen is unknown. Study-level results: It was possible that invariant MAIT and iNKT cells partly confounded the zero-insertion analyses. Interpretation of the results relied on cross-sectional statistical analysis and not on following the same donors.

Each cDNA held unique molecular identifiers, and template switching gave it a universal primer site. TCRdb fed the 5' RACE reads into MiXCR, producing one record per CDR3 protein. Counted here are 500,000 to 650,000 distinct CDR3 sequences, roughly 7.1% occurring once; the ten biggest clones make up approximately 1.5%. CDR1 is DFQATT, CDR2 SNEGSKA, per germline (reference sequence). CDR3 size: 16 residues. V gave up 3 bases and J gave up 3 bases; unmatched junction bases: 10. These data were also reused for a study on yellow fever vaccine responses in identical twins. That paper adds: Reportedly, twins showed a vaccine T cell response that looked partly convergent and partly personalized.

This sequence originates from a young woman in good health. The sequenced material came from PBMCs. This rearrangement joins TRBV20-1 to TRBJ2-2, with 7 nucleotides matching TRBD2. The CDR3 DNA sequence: TGCAGTGCTAGGGACGGGACGGGGAGGGACACCGGGGAGCTGTTTTTT. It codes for CSARDGTGRDTGELFF.